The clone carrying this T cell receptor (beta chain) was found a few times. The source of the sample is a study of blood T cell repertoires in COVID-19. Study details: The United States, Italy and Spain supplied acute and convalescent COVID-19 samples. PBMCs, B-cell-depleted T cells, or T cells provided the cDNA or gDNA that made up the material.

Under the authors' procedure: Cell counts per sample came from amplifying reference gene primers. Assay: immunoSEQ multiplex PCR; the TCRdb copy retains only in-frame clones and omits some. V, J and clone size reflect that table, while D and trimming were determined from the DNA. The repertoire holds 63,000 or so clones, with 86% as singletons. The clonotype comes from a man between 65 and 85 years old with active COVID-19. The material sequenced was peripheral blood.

The CDR3 DNA follows: TGCGCCAGCAGCCTTCGAGGACAGGGTCTTCCTGGGGCCAACGTCCTGACTTTC. Protein product: CASSLRGQGLPGANVLTF. The chain joins TRBV5-1 to TRBJ2-6; 8 nucleotides line up with TRBD1. This CDR3 has 18 amino acids. V shed 4 bases, J shed 2 bases, and the junction held 11 bases outside the gene matches. Germline CDR1 is SGHRS and CDR2 is YFSETQ. Looking up the rest from reference TRBV5-1 and TRBJ2-6 gives the full variable domain: KAGVTQTPRYLIKTRGQQVTLSCSPISGHRSVSWYQQTPGQGLQFLFEYFSETQRNKGNFPGRFSGRQFSNSRSEMNVSTLELGDSALYLCASSLRGQGLPGANVLTFGAGSRLTVL.